This T cell receptor (beta chain) derives from a study of cytomegalovirus exposure and HLA in healthy donors. Donors counted as nominally healthy when sampled, yet unrecorded immune exposures were likely. CDR1 is ENHRY and CDR2 is SYGVKD in the germline V gene. V was shortened by 2 bases and J by 8 bases, with 12 bases between the two germline ends. The length of the CDR3 is 13 residues. General study results and limits: Through in vitro validation, three CMV-associated chains were shown to be specific for CMV antigens.

The PCR made use of 60 Vbeta and 13 Jbeta primers. The table came from immunoSEQ multiplex PCR; TCRdb's copy has only in-frame clones and leaves some out. Seen here are 100,000 to 120,000 clones, approximately 79% observed once, and the top ten hold 6.2%. To note about this clone: The antigen is undetermined.

This chain connects TRBV10-3 to TRBJ1-2; D might be TRBD1 (6 bases). The sample was PBMCs. The sequence was collected from a young man in good health and CMV-seropositive. The CDR3: CAISETWTAGYTF. In DNA, the CDR3 is TGTGCCATCAGTGAGACTTGGACAGCCGGCTACACCTTC.